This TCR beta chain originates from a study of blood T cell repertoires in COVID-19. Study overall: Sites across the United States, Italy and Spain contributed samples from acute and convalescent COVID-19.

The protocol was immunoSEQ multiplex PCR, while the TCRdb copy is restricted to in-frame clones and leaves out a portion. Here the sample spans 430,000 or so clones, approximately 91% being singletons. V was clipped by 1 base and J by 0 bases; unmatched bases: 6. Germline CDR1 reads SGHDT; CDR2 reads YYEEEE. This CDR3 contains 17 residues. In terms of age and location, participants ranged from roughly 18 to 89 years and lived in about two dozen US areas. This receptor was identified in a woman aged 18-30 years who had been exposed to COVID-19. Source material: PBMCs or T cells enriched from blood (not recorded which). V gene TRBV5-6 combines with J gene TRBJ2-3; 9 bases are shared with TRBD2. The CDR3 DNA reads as TGTGCCAGCAGCTTGCGCTTAGCGGGAGTGAGCACAGATACGCAGTATTTT. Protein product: CASSLRLAGVSTDTQYF. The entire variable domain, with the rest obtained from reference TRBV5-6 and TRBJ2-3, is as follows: DAGVTQSPTHLIKTRGQQVTLRCSPKSGHDTVSWYQQALGQGPQFIFQYYEEEERQRGNFPDRFSGHQFPNYSSELNVNALLLGDSALYLCASSLRLAGVSTDTQYFGPGTRLTVL.